This T cell receptor beta chain appears in the sequencing data of a study of cytomegalovirus exposure and HLA in healthy donors (TCRdb year 2017). As for the study more broadly: According to an earlier analysis of 550 to 750 of the donors, about 179 million T cells yielded 117 million unique TCR beta sequences and about 300 Gb of sequence data. The number of typed donors differed by locus: roughly 629-630 for A, B, C, DRB1 and DQB1; about 520 for DQA1; some 610 for DPA1; and roughly 470 for DPB1. The study aimed to test whether cataloging public T cell receptors could reveal signatures of past pathogen exposure. The later analysis used no new phenotypic data to find candidate immune exposures, relying instead on TCR beta sequences and their occurrence across donors. Class I and class II HLA loci were covered by the typing at four-digit resolution. To predict cytomegalovirus infection status, the study combined high-throughput TCR immunosequencing, statistical association of individual TCRs with disease status, and machine learning. Roughly 320 gigabases of sequencing data and roughly 80 million unique TCR sequences made up an early release that covered under 750 HLA-typed donors. Roughly 5 DR-DQ haplotypes were treated as single units for association and clustering because of strong linkage in the cohort. Every discovery cohort repertoire had been produced on one sequencing platform. In a later genetic analysis, genome-wide SNP genotypes for about 55% of the roughly 700 donors were used, and that subset was treated as a discovery cohort. On average, 235,054 unique TCR beta nucleotide sequences were sequenced per donor among roughly 430 genotyped donors of the cohort, with roughly 20% of those sequences being non-productive. Alongside the repertoire data, information on donor age, sex, ethnicity and CMV serostatus was compiled. The study used immunosequencing to profile the T cell repertoires of approximately 640 subjects and linked those repertoires to cytomegalovirus serostatus. A later analysis re-analyzed previously published TCR beta repertoires from 666 donors and added high-resolution HLA genotyping to study TCR occurrence patterns. Besides the first cohort of hundreds of subjects, a separate validation cohort made up of roughly 120 different subjects was used. In an earlier analysis of 587 of the donors, high-throughput TCR beta sequencing was used to judge whether each TCR beta V gene segment behaved as functional or pseudogenic. Of the approximately 400 genotyped donors, 75% to 85% were placed in the genetic ancestry cluster associated with self-reported Caucasian donors.

CDR1 PRHDT and CDR2 FYEKMQ were looked up in the germline V gene (reference sequence). V trim: 2 bases; J trim: 7 bases; unmatched bases: 4. The CDR3 has 14 amino acids, counting the end cysteine and phenylalanine. Just the 42-base CDR3 DNA is kept, in frame starting at base 1. The library relied on the immunoSEQ multiplex PCR assay. For the multiplex PCR, a mixture combining 60 forward primers for TCR Vbeta segments and 13 reverse primers for TCR Jbeta segments was used. The CDR3 region of rearranged TCR beta genes was amplified from genomic DNA by a multiplex PCR assay. The amplified TCR beta libraries were sequenced on the Illumina HiSeq System as 87-base-pair reads. Regarding the original processing steps: Across the 700 or so repertoires, a later analysis counted approximately 75 million unique TCR beta chains, roughly 11 million of which were shared by at least two donors. Raw reads were error-corrected and collapsed into unique sequences by a nearest-neighbor algorithm in which closely related sequences were merged to remove PCR and sequencing errors. To assign V, D and J gene segments, CDR3 sequences were aligned to IMGT reference sequences. Each retained sequence needed at least a six-nucleotide match to both a V gene segment and a J gene segment. Rearrangements were called productive when the CDR3 lacked stop codons and stayed in frame with V and J; all others were non-productive. Following IMGT convention, CDR3 was defined as the stretch from the second conserved V-encoded cysteine up to the conserved J-encoded phenylalanine. The earlier analysis of 500 to 600 of the donors excluded sequences that lacked an unambiguous match to a single V gene segment. In an earlier analysis of about 590 of the donors, a V segment was called functional when productive rearrangements were above 56.7%, and segregating when the standard deviation between donors exceeded 5%. A statistical classification framework was developed to diagnose cytomegalovirus status using the catalog of TCR beta chain sequences. V and J gene assignment, in a later analysis, came from comparing TCR nucleotide sequences with IMGT/GENE-DB human TR gene sequences. In a later analysis, CDR3 sequences and most-parsimonious VDJ recombination scenarios were assigned using the TCRdist pipeline. In a later analysis, each TCR beta chain was defined by its CDR3 amino acid sequence together with its V-gene family, and reads without a unique V-gene family were excluded. In a later analysis, 500 to 650 highly shared, low-generation-probability nucleotide sequences were removed to address suspected cross-contamination and a sequencing artifact. In a later analysis, a clonal expansion index for each public chain was calculated from normalized within-repertoire ranks of inferred template counts. In a later analysis, generation probabilities were computed with a VDJ recombination model fitted to out-of-frame rearrangements, and the resulting probabilities were checked against IGoR. A later analysis scored TCR-TCR, TCR-HLA and TCR-CMV co-occurrence with hypergeometric tests, applying a repertoire-size bias correction to TCR pairs. False discovery rates were estimated in a later analysis by permuting HLA or CMV assignments 20 times. In a later analysis, co-occurring TCRs were grouped using DBSCAN, and TCRdist sequence similarity was added for clustering within HLA-allele-positive subsets. Co-occurrence clustering excluded repertoires with fewer than 30,000 or more than 120,000 public chains, plus five with anomalous nucleotide sharing. TCRdb mirrors the immuneACCESS table, restricted to in-frame sequences. Some clones are absent from its copies; in checked studies, under half trace to an unresolved V gene, and the reason for the others is unknown. V and J calls and clone size are given by that table; D and trimming were obtained from the DNA. This sample is represented by roughly 110,000 clones; approximately 70% of them were singletons. The leading ten clones occupy roughly 8.4% of the sample.

The cohort was made up of approximately 670 healthy bone marrow donors. All cohort members were sampled while nominally healthy, although unrecorded immune exposures were likely present. The donor tested CMV seropositive and was one of the 289 seropositive cohort members. A peripheral blood sample was collected from each donor, and TCR beta sequencing was performed on peripheral blood mononuclear cells. The Qiagen DNeasy Blood Extraction Kit was used to extract genomic DNA from the blood cell samples. On this clone itself: Its cognate antigen has yet to be identified. No much larger clone is present one base from it, and per-base qualities are unavailable.

The full study reports these points: In an earlier analysis of around 600 of the donors, most TCR beta V segments were observed in productive rearrangements about 87% or about 30% of the time, broadly matching IMGT annotations. Because HLA typing was missing for some donors at each locus, association tests included only the typed subset. A later analysis found that HLA-associated TCR beta chains were more clonally expanded and had lower generation probabilities than equally common non-associated chains. A group of highly shared sequence variants was considered likely to be a technical artifact of the sequencing pipeline. Sequencing depth was assumed to be roughly uniform across donors in the presence/absence analyses, though that assumption may not hold. A later analysis found that TCR association rates varied across HLA loci, with DRB1 alleles showing the most associated TCRs and HLA-C alleles the fewest. The study listed 164 TCR beta chains as associated with cytomegalovirus. Linkage disequilibrium might explain the correlated functional status among segregating V segments, but an unknown experimental factor could not be ruled out. A further reported finding was that TCR beta sequences accurately predicted the HLA-A and HLA-B alleles for most subjects in the first cohort. When HLA alleles, especially DR and DQ, strongly co-occurred, attributing TCR associations to individual alleles was difficult. In this cohort, only TCR beta chains were sequenced, and detectable features were limited by the absence of alpha or paired-chain data. The authors suggested that the approach could potentially be generalized to other disease states and immunological phenotypes. The earlier analysis of approximately 540 of the donors excluded about 16 rarely observed V segments, including chromosome 9 orphons, because counts were too low. In a later genetic analysis, fewer N-insertions in productive TCRs were reported among donors in an Asian-associated ancestry cluster than the roughly 710-donor mean. In both the original and validation cohorts, the classifier was reported to diagnose cytomegalovirus status with high specificity and sensitivity. In vitro tests confirmed that a few of the cytomegalovirus-associated TCR beta chains recognize cytomegalovirus antigens. Across donors, most TCR sequences were observed very rarely, whereas some public TCRs were present in many individuals. The 87-base-pair reads could not distinguish some IMGT-functional V segments, including TRBV6-2 and TRBV6-3, so those segments were excluded. A later genetic analysis associated a missense DCLRE1C variant with V-gene and J-gene trimming of TCR beta chains, and an independent cohort replicated the association. A later analysis reported that several top co-occurrence clusters appeared linked to parvovirus B19, influenza, CMV and Epstein-Barr virus. The only immune exposure information available for the cohort was CMV serostatus. According to a later analysis, most CMV-associated TCR beta chains appeared to be HLA-restricted, and the HLA associations seemed to be driven largely by CMV exposure. A later analysis associated about 17,000 TCR beta sequences with specific HLA alleles at a false discovery rate of 0.05.

This clonotype was obtained from a young man in good health and CMV-seropositive. The chain joins TRBV13 to TRBJ2-7, with TRBD2 matching 11 junction bases. Sequencing was performed on PBMCs. The CDR3 here reads CASSLRPSGGEQYF. The nucleotide sequence is given as TGTGCCAGCAGCTTACGTCCTAGCGGGGGGGAGCAGTACTTC.